This passage covers 6 T cell receptor beta chains from one sample sequenced in a study of blood T cell repertoires in COVID-19. Clones were read by immunoSEQ multiplex PCR, and TCRdb kept only the in-frame ones, dropping some. The sample lists 120,000 or so clones; about four fifths were seen once. Sequencing was performed on peripheral blood. All receptors come from a man aged 35-49 years with active or convalescent COVID-19.

As to this clone: The sample contains more than one DNA sequence encoding this CDR3. The chain recombines TRBV5-4 with TRBJ2-2; perhaps TRBD1 as D (5 bases). Trimming removed 0 bases from V and 1 base from J, with 7 bases in between. The CDR3 has 15 amino acids. Germline-derived CDR1 and CDR2 are SGHNT and YYREEE (reference sequence). The CDR3 reads CASSLGQRNTGELFF. The CDR3 DNA sequence: TGTGCCAGCAGCTTGGGACAGAGGAACACCGGGGAGCTGTTTTTT.

This clone was counted a few times. The J gene is TRBJ2-7, the V gene TRBV7-2, with 12 bases fitting TRBD2. Germline CDR1 and CDR2: SGHTA and FQGNSA. The CDR3 is made up of 17 amino acids. The V gene end was trimmed by 6 bases and the J gene end by 7 bases; junction bases not matched to a gene: 16. CDR3 nucleotides: TGTGCCAGCAGTCTAATGGGCAGGACTAGCGGGGTAAGGGAGCAGTACTTC. Translation: CASSLMGRTSGVREQYF.

This clone came up a few times. The rearrangement links TRBV27 to TRBJ2-2; 7 bases map to TRBD2. This CDR3 has 16 residues. J lost 0 bases, V lost 6 bases, and 7 bases had no gene match. The germline gives CDR1 MNHEY, CDR2 SMNVEV (reference sequence). The CDR3 region has the DNA TGTGCCAGCAGGGATAGCGGGTACACGAACACCGGGGAGCTGTTTTTT. Its translation is CASRDSGYTNTGELFF.

The chain carries TRBV7-3 and TRBJ1-6; D is uncertain. Looked up from germline, CDR1 is SGHTA and CDR2 is FQGTGA. CDR3 length: 13 amino acids. Deletions cut 3 bases from V and 7 bases from J, with 7 bases between. CDR3 nucleotide sequence: TGTGCCAGCAGCTTGTCCGGGAATTCACCCCTCCACTTT. Protein product: CASSLSGNSPLHF.

The chain couples TRBV19 to TRBJ1-2; a possible D gene is TRBD1 (6 bases). In germline, CDR1 is LNHDA, CDR2 SQIVND (reference sequence). The CDR3 runs 18 residues. Trimming cost V 5 bases and J 3 bases, with 25 bases left between them. In nucleotides, the CDR3 is TGTGCCAGTAGTCCCCATAGTTTAATAGGGGGATCTTACTATGGCTACACCTTC. Its protein product is CASSPHSLIGGSYYGYTF.

J is TRBJ1-5 and V is TRBV24-1; TRBD1 matches at 8 bases. Germline CDR1 is KGHDR and CDR2 is SFDVKD. The CDR3 runs to 15 residues. Germline trimming cut 6 bases from V and 6 bases from J; bases unmatched to any gene: 9. CDR3 amino acids: CATSNRAGGFQPQHF. The CDR3, as DNA: TGTGCCACCAGTAACCGGGCAGGGGGCTTTCAGCCCCAGCATTTT.